The 19 T cell receptor beta chains presented below share a single source sample, sequenced in a study of blood T cell repertoires in COVID-19. Here immunoSEQ multiplex PCR was the method, and the copy in TCRdb shows in-frame clones only, minus some. The sample consists of around 220,000 clones, about 80% of them appearing once. Sequencing used peripheral blood. These receptors all stem from a woman older than 75 with active or convalescent COVID-19.

The genes are TRBV3-1 (or the pseudogene TRBV3-2) and TRBJ2-7; D may be TRBD2 (7 bases). The length of the CDR3 is 14 residues. CDR1 is LGHDT, CDR2 YNNKEL, per germline (reference sequence). The V and J ends lost 4 bases and 1 base respectively, with 11 bases between them. CDR3 sequence reads: CASSPGGQSYEQYF. In DNA, the CDR3 is TGTGCCAGCAGCCCGGGAGGACAGTCCTACGAGCAGTACTTC.

This clone was seen just once. The chain has TRBV10-2 and TRBJ2-7, with 8 positions matching TRBD2. CDR1 and CDR2 (germline): WSHSY, SAAADI. The CDR3 covers 15 residues. With V trimmed by 6 bases and J by 1 base, 8 bases remained unmatched. CDR3 protein: CASSRDAGGSYEQYF. DNA of the CDR3: TGCGCCAGCAGCAGGGACGCGGGGGGATCCTACGAGCAGTACTTC.

The chain recombines TRBV7-2 with TRBJ2-7, with 7 bases aligning to TRBD1. The CDR3 length is 17 residues. The germline V gene has CDR1 SGHTA and CDR2 FQGNSA. J was trimmed by 2 bases and V by 5 bases; bases with no gene match: 15. Written as DNA, the CDR3 is TGTGCCAGCAGCACAACCTTGGGGACAGAAACCACCTACGAGCAGTACTTC. This translates into CASSTTLGTETTYEQYF.

V usage is TRBV7-2 and J usage is TRBJ1-1, with a tentative D call TRBD1 (5 bases). Per the germline V gene, CDR1 is SGHTA and CDR2 is FQGNSA. Trimming stripped 1 base from V and 1 base from J, with 16 bases between. This CDR3 contains 17 residues. CDR3 amino acids: CASSLGWGWSGNTEAFF. CDR3 nucleotides: TGTGCCAGCAGCTTAGGGTGGGGCTGGTCGGGGAACACTGAAGCTTTCTTT.

The chain links TRBV10-3 to TRBJ1-2, with D perhaps matching TRBD1 (5 bases). V lost 0 bases and J 8 bases, leaving 16 bases between the germline ends. The germline gives CDR1 ENHRY, CDR2 SYGVKD. The CDR3 runs 15 residues. The CDR3 nucleotides read TGTGCCATCAGTGAGTCGGCAGGGATCGAGGAGGGCTACACCTTC. It translates to CAISESAGIEEGYTF.

This clone was recorded once. The J gene is TRBJ2-5, the V gene TRBV28; TRBD2 aligns across 14 bases. Germline V gene lookup returns CDR1 MDHEN and CDR2 SYDVKM. Trimming cost V 5 bases and J 4 bases; bases outside gene matches: 9. CDR3 length: 17 amino acids. CDR3 amino acids: CASSRLAGGLLGETQYF. The CDR3 DNA reads TGTGCCAGCAGTCGACTAGCGGGGGGGCTTTTGGGAGAGACCCAGTACTTC. The full variable domain, rest sourced from reference TRBV28 and TRBJ2-5, is DVKVTQSSRYLVKRTGEKVFLECVQDMDHENMFWYRQDPGLGLRLIYFSYDVKMKEKGDIPEGYSVSREKKERFSLILESASTNQTSMYLCASSRLAGGLLGETQYFGPGTRLLVL.

The chain is built from TRBV24-1 and TRBJ2-3; weak D call: TRBD2 (5 bases). Trimming pared 5 bases from V and 1 base from J, leaving 9 bases between. This CDR3 contains 14 residues. Germline loops: CDR1 KGHDR, CDR2 SFDVKD. CDR3 region: CATSARVGTDTQYF. CDR3 nucleotide sequence: TGTGCCACCAGTGCGAGGGTTGGCACAGATACGCAGTATTTT.

J is TRBJ2-2 and V is TRBV27; 14 nucleotides agree with TRBD2. V dropped 5 bases and J dropped 4; count of bases not matched to a gene: 9. The length of the CDR3 is 18 residues. Germline CDR1 MNHEY, CDR2 SMNVEV (reference sequence). DNA for the CDR3: TGTGCCAGCAGTCGTACCGGGACTAGCGGGGGAGGCACCGGGGAGCTGTTTTTT. Translated: CASSRTGTSGGGTGELFF.

The gene calls are TRBV5-1 and TRBJ2-1; D might be TRBD2 (6 bases). The CDR3 extends over 15 amino acids. V dropped 1 base and J dropped 1 base, with 9 bases sitting between them. CDR1 and CDR2 from the germline V gene are SGHRS and YFSETQ. The CDR3 bases are TGCGCCAGCAGCTTGTTGGGGGGATCCTACAATGAGCAGTTCTTC. Protein product: CASSLLGGSYNEQFF.

To note about this clone: One end of the junction fails to match germline, which may point to a read error. This chain connects TRBV2 to TRBJ1-5; TRBD1 matches 8 bases. The CDR3 covers 15 residues. CDR1 and CDR2 from the germline V gene are SNHLY and FYNNEI. The DNA of the CDR3 is TGTGCCAGCAGTGAAGATCGACAGGGGAATCCGCCCCAGCATTTT. Translating gives CASSEDRQGNPPQHF.

This clone was found once. The CDR3 nucleotides read TGTGCCAGCAGCCCCAGTGACAGGAGTAATGAAAAACTGTTTTTT. Amino acid sequence: CASSPSDRSNEKLFF. The chain joins TRBV3-1 (or the pseudogene TRBV3-2) to TRBJ1-4, with D perhaps matching TRBD1 (6 bases). CDR3 length equals 15 residues. Germline-derived CDR1 and CDR2 are LGHDT and YNNKEL (reference sequence). Trimming shortened V by 4 bases and J by 4 bases, and 13 bases separated the two germline ends.

This clone appeared a few times. This chain joins TRBV7-9 and TRBJ2-2, with D possibly TRBD1 on 5 matching bases. The CDR3 length is 15 residues. The V end was cut by 6 bases, the J end by 3 bases, with 14 bases between. The germline V gene has CDR1 SEHNR and CDR2 FQNEAQ (reference sequence). CDR3: CASRKGPGDTGELFF. In nucleotides, the CDR3 is TGTGCCAGCAGAAAGGGGCCAGGTGACACCGGGGAGCTGTTTTTT.

There are many counts of this clone. DNA of the CDR3: TGTGCCAGCAGCCTGCTGGGGAGAACTGAAGCTTTCTTT. Its translation: CASSLLGRTEAFF. V gene TRBV7-2 combines with J gene TRBJ1-1; the D is unclear. V lost 5 bases, J lost 5 bases, and 12 bases lay in between. Germline CDR1 is SGHTA and CDR2 is FQGNSA. This CDR3 contains 13 residues.

The rearrangement uses TRBV5-5 and TRBJ2-1, with 11 positions matching TRBD2. The germline V gene encodes CDR1 SGHKS and CDR2 YYEKEE (reference sequence). This CDR3 has 14 residues. The junction had 7 bases not matched to a gene; V was cut back by 5 bases and J by 9 bases. CDR3 in amino acids: CASRIAGGPFEQFF. CDR3 DNA sequence: TGTGCCAGCAGAATAGCGGGGGGGCCTTTTGAGCAGTTCTTC.

The genes are TRBV24-1 and TRBJ2-1; TRBD2 aligns across 8 bases. The junction had 8 bases not matched to a gene; V was cut back by 5 bases and J by 3 bases. The germline V gene has CDR1 KGHDR and CDR2 SFDVKD. The CDR3 sequence is 16 residues long. CDR3 sequence (DNA): TGTGCCACCAGTGGCCCAGCGGGAGCGGTCTACAATGAGCAGTTCTTC. Protein: CATSGPAGAVYNEQFF.

The chain joins TRBV3-1 (or the pseudogene TRBV3-2) to TRBJ2-1; TRBD1 agrees at 9 bases. The CDR3 covers 15 residues. V shed 8 bases and J 9 bases; nucleotides not matched to a gene: 14. Germline lookup yields CDR1 LGHDT and CDR2 YNNKEL (reference sequence). The CDR3 spells CASGSQGAKRSEQFF. The CDR3, as DNA: TGTGCCAGCGGGTCACAGGGGGCGAAAAGGAGTGAGCAGTTCTTC.

The chain is built from TRBV6-4 and TRBJ1-1, with TRBD1 matching over 8 bases. V was pared by 4 bases and J by 3 bases, with 4 bases of the junction left unmatched. Germline V gene lookup returns CDR1 MRHNA and CDR2 SNTAGT. The CDR3 consists of 14 residues. CDR3 region: CASSVDRGDTEAFF. The CDR3 region has the DNA TGTGCCAGCAGTGTCGACAGGGGAGACACTGAAGCTTTCTTT.

The rearrangement links TRBV19 to TRBJ2-2; D may be TRBD1 (7 bases). V lost 5 bases and J 0 bases, leaving 13 bases between the germline ends. This CDR3 is 16 amino acids long. Germline V gene sequence: CDR1 LNHDA, CDR2 SQIVND (reference sequence). This CDR3 reads CASSQGGPPNTGELFF. In DNA form, the CDR3 reads TGTGCCAGTAGTCAGGGGGGCCCACCGAACACCGGGGAGCTGTTTTTT.

The CDR3 region is CASSEGTEINSPLHF. The DNA of the CDR3 is TGTGCCAGCAGTGAGGGGACAGAAATTAATTCACCCCTCCACTTT. The gene calls are TRBV2 and TRBJ1-6, with 7 positions matching TRBD1. The CDR3 has 15 residues. Germline V gene sequence: CDR1 SNHLY, CDR2 FYNNEI. V trimming: 3 bases; J trimming: 6 bases; junction bases outside the gene matches: 5.